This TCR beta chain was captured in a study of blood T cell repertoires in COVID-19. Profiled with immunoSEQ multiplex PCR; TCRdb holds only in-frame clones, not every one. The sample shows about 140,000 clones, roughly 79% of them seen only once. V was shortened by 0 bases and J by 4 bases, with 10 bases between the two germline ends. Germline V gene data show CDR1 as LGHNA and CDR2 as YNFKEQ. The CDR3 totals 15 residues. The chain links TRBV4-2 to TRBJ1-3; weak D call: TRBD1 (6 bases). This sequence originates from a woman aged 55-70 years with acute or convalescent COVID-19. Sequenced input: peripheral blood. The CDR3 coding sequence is TGTGCCAGCAGCCAAGAGGGGGCGCCAGGAAACACCATATATTTT. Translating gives CASSQEGAPGNTIYF.